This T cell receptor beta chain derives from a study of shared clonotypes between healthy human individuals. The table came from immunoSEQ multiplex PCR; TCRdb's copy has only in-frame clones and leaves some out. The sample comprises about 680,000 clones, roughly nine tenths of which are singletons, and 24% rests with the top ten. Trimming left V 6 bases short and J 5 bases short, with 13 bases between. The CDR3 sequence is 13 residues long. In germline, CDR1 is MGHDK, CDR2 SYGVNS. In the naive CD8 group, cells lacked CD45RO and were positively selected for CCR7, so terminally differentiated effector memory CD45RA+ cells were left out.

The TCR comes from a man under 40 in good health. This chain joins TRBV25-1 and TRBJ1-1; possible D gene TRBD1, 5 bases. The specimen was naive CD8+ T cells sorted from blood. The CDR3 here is CASSRAGWTEAFF. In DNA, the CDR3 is TGTGCCAGCAGCAGAGCAGGGTGGACTGAAGCTTTCTTT.